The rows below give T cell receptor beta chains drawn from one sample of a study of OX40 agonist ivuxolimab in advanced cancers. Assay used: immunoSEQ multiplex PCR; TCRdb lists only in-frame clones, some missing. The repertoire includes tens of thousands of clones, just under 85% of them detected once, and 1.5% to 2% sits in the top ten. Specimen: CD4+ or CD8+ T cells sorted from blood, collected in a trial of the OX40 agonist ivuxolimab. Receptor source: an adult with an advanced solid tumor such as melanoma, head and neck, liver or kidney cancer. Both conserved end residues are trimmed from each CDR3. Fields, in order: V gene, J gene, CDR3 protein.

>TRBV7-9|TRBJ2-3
ASSPDGSTDTQY
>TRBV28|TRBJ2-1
ASRSSTSSYNEQF
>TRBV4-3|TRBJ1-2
ASSQDYRGNYGYT
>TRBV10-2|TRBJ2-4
ASSDRVPDDIQY
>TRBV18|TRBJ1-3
ASSPQINDIY
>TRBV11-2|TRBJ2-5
ASSPGTSGSQYQETQY
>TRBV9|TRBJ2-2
ASSTHLDGNTGELF
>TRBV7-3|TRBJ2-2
ASSLDGDTGELF
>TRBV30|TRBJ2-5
AWSVKVGGQETQY
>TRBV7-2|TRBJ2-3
ASSPPGLVTDTQY
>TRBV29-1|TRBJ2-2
SVVGSTNTGELF
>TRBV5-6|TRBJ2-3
ASTLGLTGGTQY
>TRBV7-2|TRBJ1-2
ASSSPDRADGYT
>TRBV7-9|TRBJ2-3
ASSSDRAGTLSTDTQY
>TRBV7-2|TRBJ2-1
ASSSWGTHTYNEQF
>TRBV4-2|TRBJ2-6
ASSQDGGLWGANVLT
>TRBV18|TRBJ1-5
ASSPYDLSEPQH
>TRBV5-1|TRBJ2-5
ASSGGGLAGVQETQY
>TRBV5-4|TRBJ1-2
ASSPPTAQGGYGYT
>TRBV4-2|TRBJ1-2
ASSPEDRGYT
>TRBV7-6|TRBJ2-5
ASSKQGRETQY
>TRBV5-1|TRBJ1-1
ASSLAPDRANTEAF
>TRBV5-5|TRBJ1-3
ASSLWAGTTVSGNTIY
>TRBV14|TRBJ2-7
ASSQDKAGVSYEQY
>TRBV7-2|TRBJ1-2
ASSLKGADGYT
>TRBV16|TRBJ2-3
ASSPGTPTTGGTQY
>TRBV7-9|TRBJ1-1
ASRPGQVWTEAF
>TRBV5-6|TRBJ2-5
ASSPTGPRGETQY
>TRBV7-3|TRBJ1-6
ASSLFQDSPLH
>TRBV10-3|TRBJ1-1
AIRGGDRNTEAF
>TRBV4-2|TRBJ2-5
ASSQELRSQETQY
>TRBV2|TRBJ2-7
ASSEDSEYEQY
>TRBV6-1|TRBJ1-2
ASRDRVSENYGYT
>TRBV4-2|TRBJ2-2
ASSQDPTGTSGLGELF
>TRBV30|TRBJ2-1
AWSHPPLGSYNEQF
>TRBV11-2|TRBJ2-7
ASSSDLSYEQY
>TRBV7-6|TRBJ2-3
ASSLFPGQGTDTQY